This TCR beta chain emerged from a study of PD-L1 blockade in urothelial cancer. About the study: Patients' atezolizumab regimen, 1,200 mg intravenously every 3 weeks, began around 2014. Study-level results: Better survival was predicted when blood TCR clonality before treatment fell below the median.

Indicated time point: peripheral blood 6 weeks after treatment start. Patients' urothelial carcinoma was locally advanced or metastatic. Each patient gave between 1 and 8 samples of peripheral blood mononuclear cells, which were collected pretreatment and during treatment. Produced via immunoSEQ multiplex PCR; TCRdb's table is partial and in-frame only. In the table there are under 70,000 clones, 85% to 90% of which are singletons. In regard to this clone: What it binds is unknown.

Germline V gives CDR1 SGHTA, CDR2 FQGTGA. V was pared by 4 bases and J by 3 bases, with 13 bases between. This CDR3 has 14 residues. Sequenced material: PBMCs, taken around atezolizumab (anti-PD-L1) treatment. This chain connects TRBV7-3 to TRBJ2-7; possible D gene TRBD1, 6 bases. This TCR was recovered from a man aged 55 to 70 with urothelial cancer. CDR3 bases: TGTGCCAGCAGCTCCCTTGGCAGGGGCTACGAGCAGTACTTC. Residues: CASSSLGRGYEQYF.